A selection of T cell receptor beta chains follows, all from one sample in a study of T-cell reconstitution after alpha-beta-depleted transplantation in children. In TCRdb, the PCR reads were re-called with MiXCR into one record per CDR3 protein. The sample yields hundreds of thousands of distinct CDR3 sequences, 16% seen once. The sequenced sample was PBMCs, mostly from graft donor cells, obtained 360 days after TCRalphabeta/CD19-depleted stem cell transplant. All receptors come from a male patient between 10 and 17 years old who had a stem cell transplant for acute lymphoblastic leukemia, so the T cells may come from the graft donor. Both conserved end residues are part of each CDR3. The D gene is left open where the match is weak. The size field is filled for only some rows; it gives once, few, many or a size class.

TRBV6-2/TRBV6-3	many	TRBJ2-7	NA	13	CASSSTQGYEQYF	TGTGCCAGCAGTAGTACCCAGGGGTACGAGCAGTACTTC
TRBV11-1	few	TRBJ2-6	NA	18	CASSLGVGARAGANVLTF	TGTGCCAGCAGCTTAGGAGTAGGGGCCCGAGCTGGGGCCAACGTCCTGACTTTC
TRBV2	few	TRBJ2-1	NA	13	CASSEALRVGQFF	TGTGCCAGCAGTGAAGCGCTTCGGGTAGGACAGTTCTTC
TRBV5-4	few	TRBJ2-3	NA	15	CASSLGVSRTDTQYF	TGTGCCAGCAGCTTGGGTGTGAGCCGCACAGATACGCAGTATTTT
TRBV15	NA	TRBJ2-1	TRBD1	18	CATSSYPQGAGGYNEQFF	TGTGCCACCAGCAGCTACCCCCAGGGGGCTGGGGGATACAATGAGCAGTTCTTC
TRBV20-1	few	TRBJ1-5	TRBD1	14	CSASPRGQGSSQHF	TGCAGTGCTTCCCCTCGAGGACAGGGCTCTTCACAGCATTTT
TRBV18	NA	TRBJ1-5	TRBD1	16	CASSPEGQPSNQPQHF	TGTGCCAGCTCACCAGAGGGACAGCCTAGCAATCAGCCCCAGCATTTT
TRBV4-2	few	TRBJ2-3	TRBD2	16	CASSQRNGGRADTQYF	TGTGCCAGCAGCCAACGTAATGGCGGGAGGGCAGATACGCAGTATTTT
TRBV12-3/TRBV12-4	few	TRBJ2-2	NA	14	CASSLNSPAGELFF	TGTGCCAGCAGTTTAAACTCTCCTGCCGGGGAGCTGTTTTTT
TRBV12-3/TRBV12-4	many	TRBJ2-7	NA	12	CASSSVTYEQYF	TGTGCCAGCAGTTCAGTCACCTACGAGCAGTACTTC
TRBV28	few	TRBJ2-1	NA	16	CASRGDFSDWDNEQFF	TGTGCCAGCAGGGGGGATTTCTCGGACTGGGACAATGAGCAGTTCTTC
TRBV2	few	TRBJ2-7	NA	18	CASSEVTARRLSGHEQYF	TGTGCCAGCAGTGAAGTGACAGCCCGGCGGCTTAGTGGCCACGAGCAGTACTTC
TRBV19	NA	TRBJ1-2	NA	12	CASTDTAYGYTF	TGTGCCAGTACCGACACTGCCTATGGCTACACCTTC
TRBV28	few	TRBJ2-7	TRBD1	15	CASRYRDSKYYEQYF	TGTGCCAGCAGGTACCGGGACAGTAAATACTACGAGCAGTACTTC
TRBV7-3	many	TRBJ2-7	NA	14	CASSLKGGSYEQYF	TGTGCCAGCAGCTTAAAGGGCGGCTCCTACGAGCAGTACTTC
TRBV5-1	few	TRBJ2-2	NA	11	CASSVQGELFF	TGCGCCAGCAGCGTTCAGGGGGAGCTGTTTTTT
TRBV7-9	few	TRBJ2-7	TRBD2	15	CASSLVTSGTDEQYF	TGTGCCAGCAGCTTGGTAACTAGCGGGACCGACGAGCAGTACTTC
TRBV7-3	few	TRBJ2-1	NA	16	CASSLSGESSYNEQFF	TGTGCCAGCAGCTTAAGTGGGGAGAGCTCCTACAATGAGCAGTTCTTC
TRBV9	NA	TRBJ2-2	NA	16	CASSPGTPLWTGELFF	TGTGCCAGCAGCCCCGGGACCCCTCTGTGGACCGGGGAGCTGTTTTTT
TRBV7-2	few	TRBJ2-3	TRBD2	16	CASSSFIAGGSDTQYF	TGTGCCAGCAGCTCGTTTATAGCGGGAGGCTCAGATACGCAGTATTTT
TRBV6-4	few	TRBJ2-5	NA	17	CASSESNPTWGEETQYF	TGTGCCAGCAGTGAGTCGAATCCCACCTGGGGAGAAGAGACCCAGTACTTC
TRBV11-2	NA	TRBJ2-7	NA	18	CASSLVLNPYNSPYEQYF	TGTGCCAGCAGCTTAGTCCTTAACCCCTACAATTCCCCCTACGAGCAGTACTTC
TRBV5-1	few	TRBJ2-5	TRBD1	16	CASSPDRGRYQETQYF	TGCGCCAGCAGCCCTGACAGGGGGAGGTACCAAGAGACCCAGTACTTC
TRBV20-1	NA	TRBJ2-7	TRBD2	15	CSASASSGNPYEQYF	TGCAGTGCTAGCGCATCTAGCGGCAACCCCTACGAGCAGTACTTC
TRBV20-1	NA	TRBJ1-4	NA	14	CSARDMGVNEKLFF	TGCAGTGCTAGAGATATGGGAGTCAATGAAAAACTGTTTTTT
TRBV28	few	TRBJ2-5	TRBD2	18	CASSVVLAGGPPQETQYF	TGTGCCAGCAGTGTGGTACTAGCGGGAGGGCCTCCACAAGAGACCCAGTACTTC
TRBV5-1	once	TRBJ2-2	TRBD2	17	CASSSTATSGRIGELFF	TGCGCCAGCAGCTCGACTGCGACTAGCGGGAGAATCGGGGAGCTGTTTTTT
TRBV14	few	TRBJ2-7	TRBD2	15	CASSQLGLAGGEQYF	TGTGCCAGCAGCCAATTAGGACTAGCGGGAGGCGAGCAGTACTTC
TRBV5-1	few	TRBJ2-1	NA	12	CASTYSRREQFF	TGCGCCAGCACCTATAGTCGGCGGGAGCAGTTCTTC
TRBV3-1	NA	TRBJ1-5	NA	12	CASSQGPAPQHF	TGTGCCAGCAGCCAAGGCCCAGCGCCCCAGCATTTT
TRBV5-5	NA	TRBJ2-2	NA	16	CASRYTPGSNTGELFF	TGTGCCAGCAGGTACACCCCTGGGTCGAACACCGGGGAGCTGTTTTTT
TRBV29-1	NA	TRBJ1-5	NA	15	CSVEVGSGRNQPQHF	TGCAGCGTTGAGGTAGGGAGCGGCCGCAATCAGCCCCAGCATTTT
TRBV11-2	few	TRBJ1-2	TRBD1	12	CASRGQGRGYTF	TGTGCCAGCAGGGGACAGGGACGCGGCTACACCTTC
TRBV3-1	few	TRBJ1-2	NA	14	CASSQTDRSYGYTF	TGTGCCAGCAGCCAGACGGACAGATCCTATGGCTACACCTTC
TRBV28	few	TRBJ2-1	NA	13	CASSPRVLAEQFF	TGTGCCAGCAGTCCACGGGTTCTAGCGGAGCAGTTCTTC
TRBV6-1	NA	TRBJ2-7	TRBD2	18	CASSPPSAEIAGDPEQYF	TGTGCCAGCAGTCCACCCTCGGCTGAAATAGCGGGAGACCCAGAGCAGTACTTC
TRBV6-1	few	TRBJ1-1	TRBD1	14	CASSDYRGPTEAFF	TGTGCCAGCAGTGATTACAGGGGTCCCACTGAAGCTTTCTTT
TRBV29-1	few	TRBJ2-3	TRBD2	14	CSVRLAGDPDTQYF	TGCAGCGTTAGACTAGCGGGAGACCCAGATACGCAGTATTTT
TRBV7-9	few	TRBJ2-1	NA	14	CASTPLPFYNEQFF	TGTGCCAGCACCCCATTACCCTTCTACAATGAGCAGTTCTTC
TRBV2	NA	TRBJ2-7	TRBD1	13	CASTPTRTGNKGF	TGTGCCAGCACTCCCACTAGGACAGGGAACAAAGGCTTC
TRBV24-1	few	TRBJ1-2	NA	13	CATSVRANYGYTF	TGTGCCACCAGTGTCAGGGCCAACTATGGCTACACCTTC
TRBV20-1	once	TRBJ2-5	NA	15	CSARGDRAHQETQYF	TGCAGTGCTAGAGGAGACCGGGCCCATCAAGAGACCCAGTACTTC
TRBV28	NA	TRBJ2-2	NA	15	CASDMGGWGTGELFF	TGTGCCAGCGATATGGGGGGTTGGGGCACCGGGGAGCTGTTTTTT
TRBV7-2	NA	TRBJ2-2	NA	15	CASSLGGYYTGELFF	TGTGCCAGCAGCTTAGGGGGGTATTACACCGGGGAGCTGTTTTTT
TRBV12-3/TRBV12-4	many	TRBJ2-1	NA	15	CASSLWGYSYNEQFF	TGTGCCAGCAGTTTGTGGGGGTACTCCTACAATGAGCAGTTCTTC
TRBV7-2	NA	TRBJ2-7	TRBD1	15	CASSPGTGNGYEQYF	TGTGCCAGCAGCCCGGGGACAGGGAATGGCTACGAGCAGTACTTC